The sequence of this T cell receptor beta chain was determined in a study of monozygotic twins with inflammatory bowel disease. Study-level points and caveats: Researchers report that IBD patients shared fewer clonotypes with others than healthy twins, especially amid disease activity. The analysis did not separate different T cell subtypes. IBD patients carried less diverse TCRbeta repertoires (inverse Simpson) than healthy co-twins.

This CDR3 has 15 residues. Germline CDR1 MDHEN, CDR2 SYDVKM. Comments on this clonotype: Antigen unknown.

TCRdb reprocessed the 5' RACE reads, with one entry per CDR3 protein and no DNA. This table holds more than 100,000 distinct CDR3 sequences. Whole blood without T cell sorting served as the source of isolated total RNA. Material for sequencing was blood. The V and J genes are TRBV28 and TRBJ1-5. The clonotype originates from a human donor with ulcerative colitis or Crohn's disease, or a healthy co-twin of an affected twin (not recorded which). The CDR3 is CASTPTGRGNQPQHF.